This T cell receptor (beta chain) was identified in a study of blood T cell repertoires in COVID-19. Study details: Sites across the United States, Italy and Spain contributed samples from acute and convalescent COVID-19. From T cells, B-cell-depleted T cells, or PBMCs came the material, which was cDNA or gDNA.

The length of the CDR3 is 16 residues. V lost 5 bases and J lost 8; bases outside the gene matches: 15. Germline V gives CDR1 KGHSH, CDR2 LQKENI. Original methodology: Scientists estimated how many nucleated cells there were by amplifying reference gene primers. Sequenced by immunoSEQ multiplex PCR; TCRdb stores in-frame clones only, minus some. Clone size and the V and J calls come from that table; the DNA yielded D and trimming. The table records hundreds of thousands of clones, nearly 90% of them present only once. The source of this sequence is a man aged 18 to 29 with active or convalescent COVID-19. Material: peripheral blood. The chain joins TRBV18 to TRBJ2-4; TRBD1 aligns across 7 bases. CDR3 in DNA: TGTGCCAGCTCATGGGGTCGACAGGGTGCCGGGTACATTCAGTACTTC. It encodes CASSWGRQGAGYIQYF.